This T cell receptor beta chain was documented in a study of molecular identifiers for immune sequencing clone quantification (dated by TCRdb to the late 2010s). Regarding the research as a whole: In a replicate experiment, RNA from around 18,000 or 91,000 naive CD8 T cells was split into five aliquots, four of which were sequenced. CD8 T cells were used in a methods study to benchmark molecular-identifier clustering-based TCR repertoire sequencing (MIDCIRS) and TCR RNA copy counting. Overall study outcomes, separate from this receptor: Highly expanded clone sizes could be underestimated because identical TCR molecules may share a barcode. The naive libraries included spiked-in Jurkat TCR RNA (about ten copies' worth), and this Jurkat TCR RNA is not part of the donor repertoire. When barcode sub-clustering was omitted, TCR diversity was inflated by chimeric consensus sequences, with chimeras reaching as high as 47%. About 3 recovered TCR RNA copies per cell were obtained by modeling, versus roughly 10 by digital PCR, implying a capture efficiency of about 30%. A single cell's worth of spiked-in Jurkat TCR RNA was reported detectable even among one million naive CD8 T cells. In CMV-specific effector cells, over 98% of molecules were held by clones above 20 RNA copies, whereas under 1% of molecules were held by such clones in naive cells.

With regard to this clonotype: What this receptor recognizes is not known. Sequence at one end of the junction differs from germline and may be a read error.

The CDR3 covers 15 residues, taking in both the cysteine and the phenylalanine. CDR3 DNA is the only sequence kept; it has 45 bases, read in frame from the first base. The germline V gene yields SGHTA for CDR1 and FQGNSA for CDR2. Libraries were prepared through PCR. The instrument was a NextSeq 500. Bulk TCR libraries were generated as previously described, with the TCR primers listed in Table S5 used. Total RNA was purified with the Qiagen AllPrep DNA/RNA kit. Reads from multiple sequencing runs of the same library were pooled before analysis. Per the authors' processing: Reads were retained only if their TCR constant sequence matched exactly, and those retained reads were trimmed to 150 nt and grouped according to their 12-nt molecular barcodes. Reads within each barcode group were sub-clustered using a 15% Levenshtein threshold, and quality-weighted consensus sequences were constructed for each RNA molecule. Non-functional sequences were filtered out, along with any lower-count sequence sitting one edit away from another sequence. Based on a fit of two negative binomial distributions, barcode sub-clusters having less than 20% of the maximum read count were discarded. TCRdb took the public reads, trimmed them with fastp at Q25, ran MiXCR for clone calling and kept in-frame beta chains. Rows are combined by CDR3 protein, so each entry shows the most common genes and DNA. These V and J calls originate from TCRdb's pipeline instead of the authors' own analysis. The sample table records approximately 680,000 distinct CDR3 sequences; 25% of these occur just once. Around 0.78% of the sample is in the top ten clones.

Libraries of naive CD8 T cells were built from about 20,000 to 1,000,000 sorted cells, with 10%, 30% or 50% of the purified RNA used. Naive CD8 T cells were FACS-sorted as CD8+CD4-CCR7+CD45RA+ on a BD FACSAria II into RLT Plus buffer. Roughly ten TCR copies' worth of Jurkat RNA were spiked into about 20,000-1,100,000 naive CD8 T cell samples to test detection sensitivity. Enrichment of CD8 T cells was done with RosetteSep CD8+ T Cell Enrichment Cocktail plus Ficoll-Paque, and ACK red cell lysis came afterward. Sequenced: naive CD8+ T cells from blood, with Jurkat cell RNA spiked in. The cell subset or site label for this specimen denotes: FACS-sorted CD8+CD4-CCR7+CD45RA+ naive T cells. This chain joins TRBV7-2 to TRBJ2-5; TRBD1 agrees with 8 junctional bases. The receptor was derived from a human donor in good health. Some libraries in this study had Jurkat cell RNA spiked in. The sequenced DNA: TGTGCCGGCAGCAGGACAGGGTACGACCAAGAGACCCAGTACTTC. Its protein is CAGSRTGYDQETQYF.